The T cell receptor (beta chain) described here comes from a study of cytomegalovirus exposure and HLA in healthy donors. Study outcomes and limitations: Highly shared sequence variants in one cluster were likely a sequencing artifact.

On this clone itself: Its antigen is unknown.

CDR1 is SEHNR and CDR2 is FQNEAQ in the germline V gene (reference sequence). Trimming removed 2 bases from V and 1 base from J; junction bases left unmatched: 4. The CDR3 has 15 amino acids. The primer mix had 60 Vbeta and 13 Jbeta primers. Produced via immunoSEQ multiplex PCR; TCRdb's table is partial and in-frame only. Of tens of thousands of clones listed, 82% were seen once; the top ten hold approximately 3.8%. The chain joins TRBV7-9 to TRBJ2-5; TRBD1 agrees at 7 bases. The material sequenced was PBMCs. The TCR comes from a man aged 45 to 65 in good health and CMV-seronegative. CDR3 protein: CASSLTGDPQETQYF. In DNA form, the CDR3 reads TGTGCCAGCAGCTTAACAGGGGACCCCCAAGAGACCCAGTACTTC.